Included here is one TCR beta chain sequence, with context. Its specificity is not known. The sample has other DNA sequences that encode this CDR3 too. The authors loaded roughly 180 ng DNA, tens of thousands of T cell genomes, into sorted-subset replicate PCRs. TCRdb's copy holds only in-frame clones and misses some; the assay was immunoSEQ multiplex PCR. The sample holds about 2.5 million clones, roughly 90% seen once. This record comes from a study of shared clonotypes between healthy human individuals. Study-wide findings and caveats: Estimated richness was generally greater in naive than memory subsets. Rarefaction curves obtained for sorted subsets showed sequencing incomplete despite large depth.

The CDR3 contains 12 residues. The germline CDR1 and CDR2 sequences are MDHEN and SYDVKM. V shed 1 base and J shed 6 bases, with 3 bases lying between them. The genes are TRBV28 and TRBJ2-2; D remains unclear. The TCR was taken from a man between 18 and 29 years old in good health. Some clones in this sample may be carry-over from other donors' samples. Input material: naive CD4+ T cells from PBMCs. Subset meaning: CD45RA+ positively selected. CDR3 nucleotides: TGTGCCAGCAGTTTATTAGCCGGGGAGCTGTTTTTT. It codes for CASSLLAGELFF.